The next 27 T cell receptor beta chains were all read from a single sample in a study of T cell repertoires in cytomegalovirus infection. The antigens of these receptors remain unknown. From the reads, TCRdb called clonotypes with MiXCR, one entry per CDR3 protein. The table lists 340,000 or so distinct CDR3 sequences, around 25% of them singletons, with roughly 14% in the top ten. The sample in question was cultured PBMCs, obtained from culture after CMV antigen stimulation. These receptors originate from a human donor in good health (CMV status not recorded). Some clones in this sample may be carry-over from other donors' samples.

This clonotype was observed a few times. The chain links TRBV10-2 to TRBJ1-2, with D unclear. V gave up 3 bases and J gave up 8 bases, with 16 bases separating them. This CDR3 is 14 amino acids long. Germline V gives CDR1 WSHSY, CDR2 SAAADI. The CDR3 sequence: CASSEGRTNFGYTF. DNA of the CDR3: TGCGCCAGCAGTGAAGGCAGAACCAACTTCGGCTACACCTTC.

This clonotype occurred many times. This chain joins TRBV7-2 and TRBJ1-3; maybe TRBD1 (5 bases). The CDR3 loop spans 15 amino acids. CDR1 and CDR2 (germline): SGHTA, FQGNSA. Trimming cost V 3 bases and J 0 bases, with 9 bases left between them. The CDR3 spells CASSLGLHSGNTIYF. CDR3 in DNA: TGTGCCAGCAGCTTGGGACTGCACTCTGGAAACACCATATATTTT.

This clonotype occurred a few times. The V and J genes are TRBV6-1 and TRBJ1-1; a weak D match, TRBD1 (6 bases). Germline lookup yields CDR1 MNHNS and CDR2 SASEGT. Trimming took 2 bases from V and 3 from J, leaving 13 bases between them. The CDR3 extends over 15 amino acids. CDR3 nucleotides: TGTGCCAGCAGTGAACCGGGACAATTATACACTGAAGCTTTCTTT. Amino acids: CASSEPGQLYTEAFF.

This chain links TRBV20-1 with TRBJ2-1; 7 nucleotides agree with TRBD2. Germline assignment: CDR1 DFQATT and CDR2 SNEGSKA (reference sequence). After removal of 0 bases from V and 0 bases from J, the junction contained 8 bases not matched to a gene. The CDR3 contains 17 residues. Written as DNA, the CDR3 is TGCAGTGCTAGAGATCTAAGCGGGGATAGCTCCTACAATGAGCAGTTCTTC. Translated, it gives CSARDLSGDSSYNEQFF.

This clonotype was counted a single time. This chain connects TRBV24-1 to TRBJ2-3, with 7 nucleotides matching TRBD2. The CDR3 totals 15 residues. V trimming: 4 bases; J trimming: 0 bases; junction bases outside the gene matches: 3. Germline CDR1 is KGHDR and CDR2 is SFDVKD. The CDR3 is CATSDPGLSTDTQYF. CDR3 bases: TGTGCCACCAGTGACCCGGGACTAAGCACAGATACGCAGTATTTT.

This sequence joins TRBV10-3 and TRBJ2-3; D is perhaps TRBD1 or TRBD2 (6 bases each). In germline, CDR1 is ENHRY, CDR2 SYGVKD. Trimming removed 0 bases from V and 0 bases from J, with 10 bases in between. The length of the CDR3 is 16 residues. CDR3 sequence reads: CAISESSGASTDTQYF. The DNA for the CDR3 is TGTGCCATCAGTGAGTCGTCGGGGGCTAGCACAGATACGCAGTATTTT.

This clonotype was picked up many times. The chain links TRBV27 to TRBJ2-2; D uncertain. Germline V gene sequence: CDR1 MNHEY, CDR2 SMNVEV (reference sequence). Trimming removed 4 bases from V and 5 bases from J, with 11 bases in between. This CDR3 has 14 amino acids. DNA of the CDR3: TGTGCCAGCAGTTCCCCGGAGCTGACCGGGGAGCTGTTTTTT. Translating it yields CASSSPELTGELFF.

The chain couples TRBV7-2 to TRBJ2-3; maybe TRBD1 (5 bases). There are 13 residues in the CDR3. Germline loops: CDR1 SGHTA, CDR2 FQGNSA. V lost 6 bases to trimming and J lost 6 bases, with 13 bases between them. CDR3 amino acids: CASRPTGLDTQYF. The CDR3, as DNA: TGTGCCAGCAGACCTACAGGTCTTGATACGCAGTATTTT.

V usage is TRBV6-2 or TRBV6-3 and J usage is TRBJ1-5; D call uncertain. The CDR3 contains 14 residues. Deletions cut 5 bases from V and 0 bases from J, with 8 bases between. Germline CDR1 reads MNHEY; CDR2 reads SVGEGT. CDR3 protein: CASSRANSNQPQHF. The CDR3 DNA reads TGTGCCAGCAGTCGCGCAAATAGCAATCAGCCCCAGCATTTT.

This clonotype appeared a few times. The chain joins TRBV27 to TRBJ1-2; D remains unclear. In germline, CDR1 is MNHEY, CDR2 SMNVEV (reference sequence). V lost 0 bases, J lost 4 bases, and 6 bases lay in between. The CDR3 spans 13 residues. CDR3 nucleotides: TGTGCCAGCAGTTTATCGCGCACCTATGGCTACACCTTC. Residues: CASSLSRTYGYTF.

The V and J genes are TRBV2 and TRBJ1-3; D call uncertain. Germline V gene data show CDR1 as SNHLY and CDR2 as FYNNEI. Trimming stripped 5 bases from V and 7 bases from J, with 18 bases between. This CDR3 is built from 15 residues. The CDR3 sequence is CASSTSEAARNTIYF. The CDR3 DNA is TGTGCCAGCAGTACATCGGAGGCCGCGCGGAACACCATATATTTT.

The chain combines TRBV12-3 or TRBV12-4 with TRBJ2-7; a weak D match, TRBD2 (6 bases). The CDR3 totals 15 residues. Deletions cut 4 bases from V and 0 bases from J, with 13 bases between. CDR3 loop: CASSSPGTGSYEQYF. CDR3 coding DNA: TGTGCCAGCAGTTCCCCGGGGACTGGCTCCTACGAGCAGTACTTC.

In its sample, this clonotype was seen a few times. Written as DNA, the CDR3 is TGTGCCAGCAGCTTACTAGCGGGAGGGAATGAGCAGTTCTTC. Translating gives CASSLLAGGNEQFF. The V call is TRBV7-9, the J call TRBJ2-1; 12 nucleotides match TRBD2. The CDR3 consists of 14 residues. V dropped 2 bases and J dropped 7; count of bases not matched to a gene: 0. Germline lookup yields CDR1 SEHNR and CDR2 FQNEAQ (reference sequence).

The J gene is TRBJ2-5, the V gene TRBV7-2; D is uncertain. The germline CDR1 and CDR2 sequences are SGHTA and FQGNSA. CDR3 size: 12 residues. Trimming removed 8 bases at V and 1 base at J, with 8 bases between. The CDR3 region is CASLRPQETQYF. In DNA form, the CDR3 reads TGTGCCAGCCTTAGACCCCAAGAGACCCAGTACTTC.

This chain connects TRBV4-3 to TRBJ2-5, with 10 bases aligning to TRBD1. Per germline, CDR1 LGHNA and CDR2 YSLEER. The CDR3 runs to 16 residues. The V gene end was trimmed by 1 base and the J gene end by 5 bases; junction bases not matched to a gene: 7. The CDR3 DNA sequence: TGCGCCAGCAGCCAAGGCCGGACAGGGGGTACGGAGACCCAGTACTTC. Its protein product is CASSQGRTGGTETQYF.

This clonotype was seen a few times. This sequence joins TRBV6-1 and TRBJ2-5; D perhaps matches TRBD1 (6 bases). This CDR3 is 14 amino acids long. V lost 6 bases and J 1 base, leaving 12 bases between the germline ends. Germline values: CDR1 MNHNS, CDR2 SASEGT. CDR3 sequence: CASSLNRVQETQYF. DNA for the CDR3: TGTGCCAGCAGCTTAAACAGGGTCCAAGAGACCCAGTACTTC.

This clonotype was recorded a few times. V usage is TRBV24-1 and J usage is TRBJ2-1; TRBD2 matches at 10 bases. This CDR3 has 15 residues. From germline, CDR1 is KGHDR and CDR2 SFDVKD. V dropped 3 bases and J dropped 10; count of bases not matched to a gene: 8. Here the CDR3 DNA reads TGTGCCACCAGTGATCCTAGCGGGAGAGGGGACGAGCAGTTCTTC. Translating it yields CATSDPSGRGDEQFF.

As concerns this clonotype: Just one base apart from a much larger clone, this may be a read error. The chain employs TRBV6-6 and TRBJ1-4; perhaps TRBD1 as D (5 bases). Looked up from germline, CDR1 is MNHNY and CDR2 is SVGAGI (reference sequence). Trimming pared 2 bases from V and 2 bases from J, leaving 6 bases between. The CDR3 sequence is 14 residues long. The CDR3 DNA reads as TGTGCCAGCAGTTACGGGGGGACTAATGAAAAACTGTTTTTT. Its protein product is CASSYGGTNEKLFF.

This clonotype was picked up many times. The chain recombines TRBV7-2 with TRBJ2-1; D is uncertain. The CDR3 totals 15 residues. The germline gives CDR1 SGHTA, CDR2 FQGNSA. The V end lost 4 bases, the J end lost 15 bases, and 25 bases lay between the germline ends. CDR3 in DNA: TGTGCCAGCAGCTCCGTCACTGGTACCCGGTCCTCCCCGTTCTTC. Protein product: CASSSVTGTRSSPFF.

This clonotype was detected ten times or more. V is TRBV7-2 and J is TRBJ1-5, with D uncertain. The CDR3 extends over 15 amino acids. V lost 4 bases and J 6 bases, leaving 16 bases between the germline ends. Germline CDR1 is SGHTA and CDR2 is FQGNSA. CDR3 bases: TGTGCCAGCAGCTCCGCCCGGGGTAAGGGTCAGCCCCAGCATTTT. It yields the protein CASSSARGKGQPQHF.

The V call is TRBV29-1, the J call TRBJ2-7, with unresolved D. The length of the CDR3 is 13 residues. In germline, CDR1 is SQVTM, CDR2 ANQGSEA. With 7 bases removed from V and 2 bases from J, the gap between germline ends came to 15 bases. CDR3 sequence: CSAVSGTAYEQYF. The CDR3 bases are TGCAGCGCCGTCTCGGGTACGGCCTACGAGCAGTACTTC.

This clonotype was counted many times. The chain employs TRBV11-2 and TRBJ2-7; 10 bases map to TRBD2. The CDR3 loop spans 15 amino acids. The germline V gene encodes CDR1 SGHAT and CDR2 FQNNGV. The V segment lost 6 bases and the J segment 4 bases; nucleotides outside the gene matches: 9. CDR3 region: CASRTASGSLYEQYF. The CDR3 DNA sequence: TGTGCCAGCAGGACGGCTAGCGGGAGTCTGTACGAGCAGTACTTC.

The chain combines TRBV6-6 with TRBJ2-7; weak D call: TRBD2 (6 bases). CDR1 is MNHNY, CDR2 SVGAGI, per germline (reference sequence). The CDR3 sequence is 15 residues long. V shed 0 bases and J shed 2 bases, with 11 bases lying between them. CDR3 coding DNA: TGTGCCAGCAGTTACTCGCCTGGGACTCCCTACGAGCAGTACTTC. Amino acid sequence: CASSYSPGTPYEQYF.

This chain links TRBV18 with TRBJ1-1, with D uncertain. The germline gives CDR1 KGHSH, CDR2 LQKENI. The CDR3 is 14 amino acids. Trimming shortened V by 3 bases and J by 1 base, and 9 bases separated the two germline ends. The CDR3 bases are TGTGCCAGCTCACCGGGAGTTTCGAACACTGAAGCTTTCTTT. Its protein is CASSPGVSNTEAFF.

In its sample, this clonotype was seen many times. V usage is TRBV12-3 or TRBV12-4 and J usage is TRBJ1-1; 9 bases line up with TRBD1. Trimming took 5 bases from V and 4 from J; bases not matched to a gene: 5. The CDR3 runs to 14 residues. The CDR3 reads CASSPTGGITEAFF. The CDR3 DNA reads as TGTGCCAGCAGTCCCACAGGGGGCATCACTGAAGCTTTCTTT.

This sequence joins TRBV14 and TRBJ2-1; 9 bases map to TRBD2. The V and J ends lost 4 bases and 6 bases, in that order; junction bases with no gene match: 10. Germline CDR1 and CDR2: SGHDN and FVKESK. The CDR3 consists of 16 residues. CDR3 loop: CASSRLGLARSNEQFF. Written as DNA, the CDR3 is TGTGCCAGCAGCCGACTTGGACTAGCGAGGAGCAATGAGCAGTTCTTC.

The V and J genes are TRBV7-2 and TRBJ1-2; D might be TRBD1 (5 bases). Germline V gene data show CDR1 as SGHTA and CDR2 as FQGNSA. CDR3 length: 13 residues. V was clipped by 5 bases and J by 5 bases, with 12 bases between them. The CDR3 reads CASSLGPDYGYTF. As DNA, the CDR3 is TGTGCCAGCAGCCTGGGACCGGATTATGGCTACACCTTC.